This T cell receptor beta chain is from a study of shared clonotypes between healthy human individuals. The assay used deep level. Clones were sequenced by immunoSEQ multiplex PCR, and TCRdb holds only the in-frame ones, with some missing. The data contain 2,500,000 or so clones, under 95% of them singletons. Donors, without exception, were Caucasian adults residing in Nashville, Tennessee. The CDR3 loop spans 15 amino acids. V dropped 2 bases and J dropped 2; count of bases not matched to a gene: 4. Germline CDR1 is LNHDA and CDR2 is SQIVND (reference sequence). This TCR came from a man aged 18 to 29 in good health. Some clones in this sample may be carry-over from other donors' samples. The sequenced sample was naive CD4+ T cells from PBMCs. Subset meaning: CD45RA+ positively selected. The genes are TRBV19 and TRBJ2-7, with TRBD2 matching 9 bases. CDR3 in DNA: TGTGCCAGTAGTATAAAGACTAGCGGAGCCTACGAGCAGTACTTC. Residues: CASSIKTSGAYEQYF.